The 7 T cell receptor beta chains listed next were all sequenced from one sample in a study of blood T cell repertoires in COVID-19. Using immunoSEQ multiplex PCR, the repertoire was profiled, and TCRdb retains in-frame clones only, with some absent. The sample has tens of thousands of clones; 92% are singletons. Material: peripheral blood. These receptors all stem from a man aged 45 to 65 with active COVID-19.

The J gene is TRBJ1-6, the V gene TRBV9, with unresolved D. The CDR3 length is 15 residues. Germline V gene lookup returns CDR1 SGDLS and CDR2 YYNGEE. Trimming took 4 bases from V and 8 from J, leaving 16 bases between them. CDR3 sequence reads: CASSPRAGNDSPLHF. The CDR3 DNA sequence: TGTGCCAGCAGCCCGAGGGCCGGGAATGATTCACCCCTCCACTTT.

This sequence joins TRBV9 and TRBJ1-3; D is unresolved. CDR3 size: 14 residues. Germline assignment: CDR1 SGDLS and CDR2 YYNGEE. Trimming removed 0 bases from V and 7 bases from J, with 11 bases in between. CDR3 region: CASSVGGLANTIYF. The CDR3 DNA reads TGTGCCAGCAGCGTAGGAGGGCTGGCTAACACCATATATTTT.

CDR3 region: CASSSRGRVPWNEQFF. In DNA, the CDR3 is TGTGCCAGCAGCTCCCGTGGGCGCGTCCCGTGGAATGAGCAGTTCTTC. The V gene is TRBV7-2, the J gene TRBJ2-1; D is unresolved. Germline V lookup: CDR1 SGHTA, CDR2 FQGNSA. This CDR3 is built from 16 residues. The V and J ends lost 4 bases and 7 bases respectively, with 20 bases between them.

This chain joins TRBV5-5 and TRBJ2-1; TRBD2 is a possible D gene (6 bases). Trimming removed 3 bases at V and 3 bases at J, with 13 bases between. The V gene's germline CDR1 is SGHKS and CDR2 YYEKEE (reference sequence). The CDR3 spans 15 residues. CDR3: CASSWGTGLYNEQFF. The CDR3 DNA is TGTGCCAGCAGCTGGGGGACTGGCCTCTACAATGAGCAGTTCTTC.

The chain uses TRBV4-2 and TRBJ1-4; D possibly corresponds to TRBD1 (6 bases). Trimming pared 3 bases from V and 2 bases from J, leaving 10 bases between. The length of the CDR3 is 15 residues. Germline values: CDR1 LGHNA, CDR2 YNFKEQ. CDR3 nucleotides: TGTGCCAGCAGCCAGGCAGGGGCGACTAATGAAAAACTGTTTTTT. Translating gives CASSQAGATNEKLFF.

The chain has TRBV6-5 and TRBJ1-1; D not resolved. Looked up from germline, CDR1 is MNHEY and CDR2 is SVGAGI. The CDR3 has 15 residues. Trimming left V 7 bases short and J 1 base short, with 16 bases between. The CDR3 DNA reads TGTGCCAGCATGGTTACCGCCACAGAGAACACTGAAGCTTTCTTT. Its translation: CASMVTATENTEAFF.

J is TRBJ1-1 and V is TRBV7-2; TRBD1 matches 8 bases. The trim removed 4 bases at V and 11 bases at J, leaving 18 bases unmatched. Germline loops: CDR1 SGHTA, CDR2 FQGNSA. The length of the CDR3 is 16 residues. The CDR3 region is CASSSPSQNRGGWAFF. The CDR3 nucleotides read TGTGCCAGCAGCTCGCCTAGCCAAAACAGGGGGGGTTGGGCTTTCTTT.